This TCR beta chain is drawn from a study of T cells expressing NK-cell markers (dated by TCRdb to 2020 to 2021). In the study overall: Fewer than ten donors provided sorted CD3+CD56+NKG2C+, CD3+CD56+NKG2C- and CD3+CD56-NKG2C+ T-cell subsets, whose TCR beta-chain repertoires were profiled. The study sequenced eight donors, all healthy volunteers chosen at random: three men and five women. Among the eight sequenced donors, seven were HCMV-seropositive and one was HCMV-seronegative. Sequencing of the libraries produced 2 x 150 bp reads on Illumina HiSeq 2000/2500, MiSeq or NextSeq. General study outcomes and caveats: For several donors, the dominant CD3+CD56+NKG2C+ clonotypes were among the top 10 CD8+ clonotypes and accounted for about 1.0-7.0% of CD8+ T cells. It remained unclear whether the expanded NKG2C-expressing T cell clones were specific for HCMV antigens. Those dominant clonotypes were again the most abundant among CD3+CD56-NKG2C+ cells in a few donors, at about 25-60.1%.

As to this clonotype: Its antigen specificity is not known.

HCMV-specific IgG was detected in serum with a commercial ELISA kit to determine HCMV serostatus. Peripheral blood mononuclear cells were isolated from blood by Ficoll density gradient centrifugation. There are 16 amino acids in the CDR3, from cysteine to phenylalanine inclusive. This entry has no DNA. The germline V gene yields SGHRS for CDR1 and YFSETQ for CDR2. Sequenced on an Illumina HiSeq 2000. TCR beta cDNA libraries were prepared using 5'RACE template switching, which introduced a universal primer site and unique molecular identifiers. Priming for cDNA synthesis came from the TCR beta constant segment, and two successive PCR amplification steps followed. The source study handled its data this way. MIGEC was used to demultiplex reads and group the reads by UMI, and MiTCR was used to assemble and quantify clonotypes. To exclude erroneous sequences, any TCR cDNA sequence not supported by at least two reads was discarded. Downstream repertoire analysis used the tcR package, and clonotypes were matched across fractions by CDR3 nucleotide sequence plus V segment. VDJmatch was used to annotate antigen specificity against VDJdb, with one amino acid substitution allowed in CDR3. With the reads reprocessed by TCRdb, a single entry stands for each CDR3 protein sequence and no DNA is reported. What appears here as the V and J calls and clone size reflects TCRdb's work, not the paper's. The table for this sample records 450,000 to 600,000 distinct CDR3 sequences. 3% to 4.5% of the sample is in the top ten clones.

This chain joins TRBV5-1 to TRBJ2-5; the D call from TCRdb, TRBD1, cannot be confirmed without DNA. The sequenced sample consisted of blood T cells: a sorted CD56 or NKG2C T cell subset, CD4+ or CD8+ T cells, or bulk PBMC T cells (not recorded which). This TCR was recovered from a man aged 18 to 30 in good health. Donor details come from another sample of the same person, matched by shared clones. The CDR3 region: CASSPEAGTSGSAQYF.